The source of this TCR beta chain is a study of T cells expressing NK-cell markers. This CDR3 comprises 16 residues. Looked up from germline, CDR1 is SGHKS and CDR2 is YYEKEE (reference sequence). UMIs were included in TCR beta cDNA generated by 5'RACE template switching. TCRdb reanalyzed the 5' RACE reads and collapses them to one entry per CDR3 protein, without DNA. The table gives about 260,000 distinct CDR3 sequences; the top ten clones make up 3.5% to 5% of it. This sequence originates from a woman between 18 and 70 years old in good health. Sequenced: blood T cells: a sorted CD56 or NKG2C T cell subset, CD4+ or CD8+ T cells, or bulk PBMC T cells (not recorded which). The J gene is TRBJ2-2, the V gene TRBV5-5; TCRdb selects TRBD1, and the lack of DNA leaves this call unchecked. CDR3 amino acids: CASSLRGGNPTGELFF. Drawing the rest from reference TRBV5-5 and TRBJ2-2, the complete variable domain is DAGVTQSPTHLIKTRGQQVTLRCSPISGHKSVSWYQQVLGQGPQFIFQYYEKEERGRGNFPDRFSARQFPNYSSELNVNALLLGDSALYLCASSLRGGNPTGELFFGEGSRLTVL.